The present entry profiles one T cell receptor beta chain with its context. Its antigen remains unidentified. No clone much larger than this one lies a single base away; base qualities are absent. The sample has other DNA sequences that encode this CDR3 too. The CDR3 numbers 14 residues from cysteine through phenylalanine. The kept DNA is CDR3 alone, 42 bases in frame from the first base. Based on the germline V gene, the CDR1 and CDR2 sequences are ENHRY and SYGVKD. V is cut by 7 bases and J by 3 bases, and the space between the germline ends is 15 bases. The sequenced samples were obtained from patients with active juvenile idiopathic arthritis. Sorting was carried out immediately after cells were thawed, and dead cells were excluded with Live/Dead Fixable Near-IR Stain. Preparation of the library involved the immunoSEQ multiplex PCR assay. TCRbeta CDR3 sequencing was carried out by an external provider as a commercial service. From the authors' description of their analysis: Productive nucleotide sequences and amino acid sequences obtained through in silico translation were used in the analyses. Diversity was quantified by Renyi entropy over a range of alpha values, with sample size equalised by taking the median of 200 repeated subsamples. For clustering, the distance between each pair of repertoires was computed as one minus the Chao-modified Jaccard index, which corrected for under-sampling. Frequency-weighted overlap with synovial clonotypes was computed at 200 sample sizes with 200 draws without replacement at each size, and the value at the size of the smaller sample was reported. Entries here come from immuneACCESS through TCRdb and include only in-frame sequences with V and J called. Some clones fail to appear in such tables; in the studies checked, an unresolved V gene covers under half of the shortfall, and the cause of the remainder is unknown. V and J calls and clone size are copied from that table; D and trimming were computed from the DNA. The sample records more than 13,000 clones, over 80% of which are singletons. Jointly, the top ten make up about 3.6% of the sample.

The data belong to a study of circulating and synovial CD4+ cells in juvenile arthritis (dated by TCRdb to 2013 to 2016). In the study overall: Within each patient, the TCRbeta CDR3 repertoires of synovial CD4 T cells, bulk blood CD4 T cells and circulating HLA-DR+ CD4 T cells were compared. The goal of repertoire sequencing was to confirm that a circulating synovial-like CD4 T cell subset was enriched in synovial clonotypes. Overall study outcomes, separate from this receptor: The difference between circulating pathogenic-like lymphocytes and bulk blood T cells was not detected by traditional Vbeta family usage analysis. Synovial and circulating pathogenic-like lymphocyte repertoires were less diverse than bulk blood CD4 repertoires, with some CPL samples as oligoclonal as synovium. Circulating pathogenic-like lymphocytes clustered together with synovial T cells and shared a substantially larger fraction of CDR3 sequences with synovium than bulk blood did. Because T cell genome counts differed by at least an order of magnitude between CPL and bulk blood CD4 samples, sample-size effects were addressed. Because overlap with synovium rose as sequencing depth increased, the measured fractions of shared clonotypes likely underestimated the overlap of the full repertoire.

The chain was built from TRBV10-3 and TRBJ1-1; TRBD1 is a weak D gene call, 6 bases matching. The receptor comes from a human patient with juvenile idiopathic arthritis. Some clones in this sample may be carry-over from other donors' samples. The sequenced sample was CD4+ T cells from synovial fluid. The CDR3 loop reads CAINPTGVDTEAFF. The nucleotides read TGTGCCATCAACCCGACAGGAGTGGACACTGAAGCTTTCTTT.